This record looks at one TCR beta chain sequence and its context. The target antigen is unknown. The data stem from a study of cytomegalovirus exposure and HLA in healthy donors. CDR3 length: 14 amino acids. Germline loops: CDR1 SGDLS, CDR2 YYNGEE. Trimming took 5 bases from V and 3 from J, leaving 15 bases between them. Study-wide results and limits: Specificity for CMV antigens was confirmed in vitro for three of the CMV-associated chains. Association of a missense DCLRE1C variant with TCR beta V- and J-gene trimming was reported in a later analysis.

The PCR was carried out with 60 Vbeta primers and 13 Jbeta primers. Original methodology: There were around 80 million unique TCR beta chains by a later count, and approximately 10 million of them were shared. Some clones are missing from TCRdb's copy, which holds only in-frame ones; the method was immunoSEQ multiplex PCR. Clone size and the V and J calls come from that table; the DNA yielded D and trimming. The profile shows 150,000 to 200,000 clones, over 70% of them singletons. The source material was PBMCs. This chain links TRBV9 with TRBJ2-7, with a weak D call TRBD2 (5 bases). The clonotype was recovered from a man aged 45 to 65 in good health and CMV-seropositive. Here the CDR3 DNA reads TGTGCCAGCAGGCAGGAGACTAACCTCTACGAGCAGTACTTC. Translating gives CASRQETNLYEQYF.